The sequence of this T cell receptor (beta chain) was determined in a study of T-cell reconstitution after alpha-beta-depleted transplantation in children. Unique molecular identifiers were incorporated when the TCRbeta library was constructed. TCRdb redid the calling of the PCR reads with MiXCR, one entry per CDR3 protein. The table records about 410,000 distinct CDR3 sequences, roughly 21% of them present only once. This CDR3 contains 14 residues. The V end was cut by 2 bases, the J end by 4 bases, with 11 bases between. This clonotype showed up just a few times. The V and J genes are TRBV12-3 or TRBV12-4 and TRBJ1-1; TRBD1 might be the D (5 bases). Sequenced here: PBMCs from the stem cell graft donor, sampled from the stem cell graft. This TCR was recovered from a human donor who donated a stem cell graft to a child with acute myeloid leukemia. CDR3 in amino acids: CASSLIGGSTEAFF. CDR3 sequence (DNA): TGTGCCAGCAGTTTAATTGGGGGTAGCACTGAAGCTTTCTTT.